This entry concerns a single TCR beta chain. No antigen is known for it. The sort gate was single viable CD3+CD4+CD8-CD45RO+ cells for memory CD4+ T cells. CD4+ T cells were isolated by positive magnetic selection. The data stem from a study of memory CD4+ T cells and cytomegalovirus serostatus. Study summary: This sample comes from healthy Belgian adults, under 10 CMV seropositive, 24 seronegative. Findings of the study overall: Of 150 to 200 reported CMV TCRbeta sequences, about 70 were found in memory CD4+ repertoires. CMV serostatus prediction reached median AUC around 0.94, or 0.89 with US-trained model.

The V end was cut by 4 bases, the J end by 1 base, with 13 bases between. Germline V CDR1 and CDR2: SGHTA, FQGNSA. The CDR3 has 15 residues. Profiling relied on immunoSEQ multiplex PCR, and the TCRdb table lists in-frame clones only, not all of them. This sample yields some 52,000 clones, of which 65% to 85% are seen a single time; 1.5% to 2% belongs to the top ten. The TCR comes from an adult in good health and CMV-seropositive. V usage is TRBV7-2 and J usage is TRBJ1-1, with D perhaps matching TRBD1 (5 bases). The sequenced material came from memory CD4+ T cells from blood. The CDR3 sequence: CASSSTAGPNTEAFF. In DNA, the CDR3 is TGTGCCAGCAGCTCAACGGCAGGGCCGAACACTGAAGCTTTCTTT. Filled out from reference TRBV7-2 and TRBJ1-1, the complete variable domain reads GAGVSQSPSNKVTEKGKDVELRCDPISGHTALYWYRQSLGQGLEFLIYFQGNSAPDKSGLPSDRFSAERTGGSVSTLTIQRTQQEDSAVYLCASSSTAGPNTEAFFGQGTRLTVV.